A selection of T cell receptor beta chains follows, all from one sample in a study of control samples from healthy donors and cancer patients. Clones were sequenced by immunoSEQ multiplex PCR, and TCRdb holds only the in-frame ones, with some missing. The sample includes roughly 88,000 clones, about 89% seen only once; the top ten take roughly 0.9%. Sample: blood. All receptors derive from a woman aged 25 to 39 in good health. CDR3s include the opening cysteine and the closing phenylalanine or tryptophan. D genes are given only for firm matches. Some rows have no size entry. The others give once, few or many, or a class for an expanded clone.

TGCGCCAGCAGCTTGGTATGGCGTCGGGGCTACACCTTC,CASSLVWRRGYTF,TRBJ1-2,NA,NA,TRBV5-1
TGTGCCAGCAGCCACGACAGGGGTAGGTACGAGCAGTACTTC,CASSHDRGRYEQYF,TRBJ2-7,TRBD1,NA,TRBV3-1/TRBV3-2
TGTGCCAGCAGCCAAGGGGGGACAGGGGCTGGTACGCAGTATTTT,CASSQGGTGAGTQYF,TRBJ2-3,TRBD1,NA,TRBV3-1/TRBV3-2
TGTGCCAGCGGCGCGGGACACGGAGGGGGTGGGGCCCAGTACTTC,CASGAGHGGGGAQYF,TRBJ2-5,NA,NA,TRBV19
TGTGCCAGCAGCTTGGGGCTCACTGGAAACACCATATATTTT,CASSLGLTGNTIYF,TRBJ1-3,NA,once,TRBV5-6
TGCGCCAGCAGATTGGGAGGGCGTCTTTCCCAAGAGACCCAGTACTTC,CASRLGGRLSQETQYF,TRBJ2-5,TRBD2,NA,TRBV10-2
TGTGCCAGCAACGGGAACGAGGCGGTTCAGCCCCAGCATTTT,CASNGNEAVQPQHF,TRBJ1-5,NA,NA,TRBV6-1
TGCGCCAGCAGCAGTACTAGCGACTCCTACAATGAGCAGTTCTTC,CASSSTSDSYNEQFF,TRBJ2-1,TRBD2,NA,TRBV5-1
TGTGCCATACAGGGGACTAATGAAAAACTGTTTTTT,CAIQGTNEKLFF,TRBJ1-4,TRBD1,NA,TRBV28
TGTGCCAGCAGTTACCTGGGCGAGGGGTACTATGGCTACACCTTC,CASSYLGEGYYGYTF,TRBJ1-2,NA,NA,TRBV6-5
TGTGCCAGCAGCCGCAAGGGGGCGACCTACGAGCAGTACTTC,CASSRKGATYEQYF,TRBJ2-7,TRBD1,once,TRBV3-1/TRBV3-2
TGTGCCAGTAGTAGGGGACAGGAGGAGCAGCCCCAGCATTTT,CASSRGQEEQPQHF,TRBJ1-5,TRBD1,NA,TRBV19
TGTGCCAGCAGTTACTCGAGGTTCCAAACCCCTCTGGTTGCCAACGTCCTGACTTTC,CASSYSRFQTPLVANVLTF,TRBJ2-6,NA,NA,TRBV6-2/TRBV6-3